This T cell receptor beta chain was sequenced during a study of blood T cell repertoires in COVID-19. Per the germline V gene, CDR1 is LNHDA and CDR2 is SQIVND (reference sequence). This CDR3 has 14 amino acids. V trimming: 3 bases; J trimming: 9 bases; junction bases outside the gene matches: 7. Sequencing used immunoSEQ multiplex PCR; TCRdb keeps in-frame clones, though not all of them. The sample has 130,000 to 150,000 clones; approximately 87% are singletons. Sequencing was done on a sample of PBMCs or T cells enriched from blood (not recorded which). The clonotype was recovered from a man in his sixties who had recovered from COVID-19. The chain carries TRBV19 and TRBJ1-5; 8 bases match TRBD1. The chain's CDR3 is CASSIGTGGTPQHF. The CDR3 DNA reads TGTGCCAGTAGTATTGGAACAGGGGGGACGCCCCAGCATTTT.